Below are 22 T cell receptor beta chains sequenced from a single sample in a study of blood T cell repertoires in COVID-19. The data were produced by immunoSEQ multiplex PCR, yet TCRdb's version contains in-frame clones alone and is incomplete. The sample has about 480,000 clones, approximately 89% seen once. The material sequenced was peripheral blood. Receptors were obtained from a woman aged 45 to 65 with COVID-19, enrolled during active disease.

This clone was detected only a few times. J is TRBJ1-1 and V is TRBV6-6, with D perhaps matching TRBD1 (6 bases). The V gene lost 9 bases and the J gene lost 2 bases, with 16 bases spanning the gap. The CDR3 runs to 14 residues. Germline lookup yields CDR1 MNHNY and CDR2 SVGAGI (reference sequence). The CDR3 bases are TGTGCCAGTAGGGGGGGCGCATCTAACACTGAAGCTTTCTTT. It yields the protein CASRGGASNTEAFF.

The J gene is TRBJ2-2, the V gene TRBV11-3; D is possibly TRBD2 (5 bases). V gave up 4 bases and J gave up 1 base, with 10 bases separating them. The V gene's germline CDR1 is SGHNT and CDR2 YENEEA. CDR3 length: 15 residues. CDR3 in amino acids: CASSSRGRNTGELFF. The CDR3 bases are TGTGCCAGCAGCTCACGAGGGAGGAACACCGGGGAGCTGTTTTTT.

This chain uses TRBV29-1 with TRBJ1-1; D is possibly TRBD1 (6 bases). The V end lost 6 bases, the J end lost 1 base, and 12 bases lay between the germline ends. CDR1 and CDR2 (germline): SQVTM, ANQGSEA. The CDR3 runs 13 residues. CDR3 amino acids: CSVGGVENTEAFF. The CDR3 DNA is TGCAGCGTAGGGGGGGTGGAGAACACTGAAGCTTTCTTT.

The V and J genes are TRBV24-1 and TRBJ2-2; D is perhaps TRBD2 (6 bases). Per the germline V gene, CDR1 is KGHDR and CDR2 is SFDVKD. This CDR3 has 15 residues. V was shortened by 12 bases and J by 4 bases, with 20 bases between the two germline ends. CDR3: CAAAPGTPSTGELFF. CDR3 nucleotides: TGTGCCGCGGCCCCAGGGACTCCGAGCACCGGGGAGCTGTTTTTT.

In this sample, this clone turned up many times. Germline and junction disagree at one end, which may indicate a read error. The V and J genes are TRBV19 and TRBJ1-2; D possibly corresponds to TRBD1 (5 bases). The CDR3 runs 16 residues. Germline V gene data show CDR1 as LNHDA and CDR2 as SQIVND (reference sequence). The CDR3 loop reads CASSTGRAASNYGYTF. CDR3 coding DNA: TGTGCCAGCAGTACCGGCAGGGCGGCATCTAACTATGGCTACACCTTC.

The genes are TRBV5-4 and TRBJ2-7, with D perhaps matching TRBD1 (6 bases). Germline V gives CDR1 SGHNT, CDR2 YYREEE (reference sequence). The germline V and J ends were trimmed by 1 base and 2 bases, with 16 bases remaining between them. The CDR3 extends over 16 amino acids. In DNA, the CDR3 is TGTGCCAGCAGCTTGAAAGAACAGGGAGCAACCTACGAGCAGTACTTC. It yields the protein CASSLKEQGATYEQYF.

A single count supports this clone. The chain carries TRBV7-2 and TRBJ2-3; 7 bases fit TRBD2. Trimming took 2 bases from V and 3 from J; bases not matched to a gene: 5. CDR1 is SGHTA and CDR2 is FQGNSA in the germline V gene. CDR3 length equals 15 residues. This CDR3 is CASSLSSGATDTQYF. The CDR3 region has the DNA TGTGCCAGCAGCTTATCCAGCGGGGCGACAGATACGCAGTATTTT.

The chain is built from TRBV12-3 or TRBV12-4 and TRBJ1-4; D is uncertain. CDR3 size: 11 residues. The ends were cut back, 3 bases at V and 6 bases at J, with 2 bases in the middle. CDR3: CASSFYEKLFF. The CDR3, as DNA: TGTGCCAGCAGTTTCTATGAAAAACTGTTTTTT.

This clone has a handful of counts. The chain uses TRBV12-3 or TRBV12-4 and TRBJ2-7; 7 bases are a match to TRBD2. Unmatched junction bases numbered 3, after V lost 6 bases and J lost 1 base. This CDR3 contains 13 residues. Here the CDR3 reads CASRLADSYEQYF. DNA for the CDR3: TGTGCCAGCAGGCTAGCGGATTCCTACGAGCAGTACTTC.

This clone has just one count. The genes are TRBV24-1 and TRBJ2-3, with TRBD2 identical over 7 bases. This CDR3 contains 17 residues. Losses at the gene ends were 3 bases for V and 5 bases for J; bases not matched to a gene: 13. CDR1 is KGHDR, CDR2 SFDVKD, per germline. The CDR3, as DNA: TGTGCCACCAGTGATATTGGGTCCCGGGGGGTCGGAGATACGCAGTATTTT. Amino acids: CATSDIGSRGVGDTQYF.

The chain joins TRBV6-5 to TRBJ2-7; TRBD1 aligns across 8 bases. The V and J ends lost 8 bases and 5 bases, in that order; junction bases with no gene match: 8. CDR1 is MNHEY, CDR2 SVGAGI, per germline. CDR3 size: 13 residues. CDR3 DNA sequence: TGTGCCAGCCGATGGACAGGGCTGCACGAGCAGTACTTC. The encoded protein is CASRWTGLHEQYF.

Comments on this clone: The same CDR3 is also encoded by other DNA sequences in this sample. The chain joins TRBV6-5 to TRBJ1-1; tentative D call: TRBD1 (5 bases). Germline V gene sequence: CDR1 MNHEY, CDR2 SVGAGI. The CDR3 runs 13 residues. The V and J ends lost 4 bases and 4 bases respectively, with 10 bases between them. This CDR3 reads CASSFQGGTEAFF. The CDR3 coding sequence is TGTGCCAGCAGTTTCCAGGGTGGCACTGAAGCTTTCTTT.

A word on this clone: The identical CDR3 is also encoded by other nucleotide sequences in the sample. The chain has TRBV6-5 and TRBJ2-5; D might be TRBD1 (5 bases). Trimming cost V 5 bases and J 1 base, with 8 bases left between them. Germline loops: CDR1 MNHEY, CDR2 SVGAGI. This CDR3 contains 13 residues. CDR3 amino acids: CASSPGIQETQYF. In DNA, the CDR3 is TGTGCCAGCAGTCCAGGGATCCAAGAGACCCAGTACTTC.

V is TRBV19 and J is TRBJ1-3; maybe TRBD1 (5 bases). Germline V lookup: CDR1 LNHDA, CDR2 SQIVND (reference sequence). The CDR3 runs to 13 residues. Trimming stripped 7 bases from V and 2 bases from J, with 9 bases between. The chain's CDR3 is CASTGDAGNTIYF. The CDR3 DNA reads TGTGCCAGTACGGGGGATGCTGGAAACACCATATATTTT. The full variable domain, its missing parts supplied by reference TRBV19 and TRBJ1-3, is DGGITQSPKYLFRKEGQNVTLSCEQNLNHDAMYWYRQDPGQGLRLIYYSQIVNDFQKGDIAEGYSVSREKKESFPLTVTSAQKNPTAFYLCASTGDAGNTIYFGEGSWLTVV.

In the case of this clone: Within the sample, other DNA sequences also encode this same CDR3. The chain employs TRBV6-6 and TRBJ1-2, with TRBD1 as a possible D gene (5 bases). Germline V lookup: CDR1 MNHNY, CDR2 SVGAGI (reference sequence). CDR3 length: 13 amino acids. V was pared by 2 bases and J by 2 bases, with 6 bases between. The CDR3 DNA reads TGTGCCAGCAGTTACCCAGGGAACTATGGCTACACCTTC. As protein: CASSYPGNYGYTF.

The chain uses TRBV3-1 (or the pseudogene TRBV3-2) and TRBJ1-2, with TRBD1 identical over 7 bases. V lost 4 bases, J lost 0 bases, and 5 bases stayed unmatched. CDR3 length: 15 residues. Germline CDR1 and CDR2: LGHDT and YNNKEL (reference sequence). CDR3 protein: CASSRQGNTNYGYTF. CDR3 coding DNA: TGTGCCAGCAGCCGACAGGGTAATACTAACTATGGCTACACCTTC.

The CDR3 loop reads CASTSGLRGASYEQYF. CDR3 DNA: TGTGCCAGCACCTCTGGGCTCAGGGGGGCCTCCTACGAGCAGTACTTC. V usage is TRBV3-1 (or the pseudogene TRBV3-2) and J usage is TRBJ2-7, with D perhaps TRBD1 (7 bases). The germline V and J ends were trimmed by 7 bases and 0 bases, with 19 bases remaining between them. This CDR3 comprises 16 residues. CDR1 is LGHDT, CDR2 YNNKEL, per germline (reference sequence).

The CDR3 sequence: CAFYSIQGVDETQYF. CDR3 coding DNA: TGTGCCTTCTATTCTATACAGGGGGTGGACGAGACCCAGTACTTC. The chain combines TRBV30 with TRBJ2-5; 8 bases fit TRBD1. J gave up 5 bases and V 7 bases, and 15 bases lay outside the gene matches. The CDR3 loop spans 15 amino acids. The germline gives CDR1 GTSNPN, CDR2 SVGIG (reference sequence).

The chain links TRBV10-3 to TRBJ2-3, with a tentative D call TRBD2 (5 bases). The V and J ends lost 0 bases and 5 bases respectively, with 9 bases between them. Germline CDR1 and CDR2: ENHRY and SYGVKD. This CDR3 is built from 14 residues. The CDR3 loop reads CAISESPGIDTQYF. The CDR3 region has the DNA TGTGCCATCAGTGAGTCGCCGGGGATAGATACGCAGTATTTT.

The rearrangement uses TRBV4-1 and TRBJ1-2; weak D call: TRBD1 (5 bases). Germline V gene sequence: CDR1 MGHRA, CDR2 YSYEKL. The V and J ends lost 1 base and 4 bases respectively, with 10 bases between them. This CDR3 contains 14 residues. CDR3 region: CASSQGGGSYGYTF. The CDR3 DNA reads TGCGCCAGCAGCCAAGGCGGGGGGAGCTATGGCTACACCTTC.

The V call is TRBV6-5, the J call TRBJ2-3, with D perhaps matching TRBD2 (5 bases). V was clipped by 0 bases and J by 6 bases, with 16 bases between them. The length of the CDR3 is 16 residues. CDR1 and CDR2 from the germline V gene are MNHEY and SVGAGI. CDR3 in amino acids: CASSYSSKIPGDTQYF. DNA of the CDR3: TGTGCCAGCAGTTACTCGAGTAAGATCCCGGGGGATACGCAGTATTTT.

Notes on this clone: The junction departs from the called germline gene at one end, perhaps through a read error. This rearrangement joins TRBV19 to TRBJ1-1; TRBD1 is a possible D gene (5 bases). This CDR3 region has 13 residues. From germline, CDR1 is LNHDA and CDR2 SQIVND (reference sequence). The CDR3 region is CASSIAGNPEAFF. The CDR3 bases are TGTGCCAGTAGTATAGCAGGGAACCCTGAAGCTTTCTTT.